What follows describes a single T cell receptor (beta chain). Its antigen is currently unknown. The authors used template switching to add a universal primer site and gave cDNA unique molecular identifiers. TCRdb fed the 5' RACE reads into MiXCR, producing one record per CDR3 protein. The sample has about 450,000 distinct CDR3 sequences, around 18% seen once; the top ten hold 10% to 15%. The sample is drawn from a study of identical twins. Whole-study results and caveats: Memory repertoires showed no such pattern, whereas abundant cord blood beta clonotypes carried fewer insertions. Sequences that were out-of-frame, alpha and twin-shared displayed an excess of low generation probability. Weaker excess twin sharing was seen among beta out-of-frame sequences.

The CDR3 has 14 amino acids. V gave up 2 bases and J gave up 5 bases, with 9 bases separating them. Germline CDR1 reads MNHEY; CDR2 reads SVGEGT. The sample taken for sequencing was naive T cells sorted from blood. The TCR comes from a man between 50 and 59 years old in good health. The V call is TRBV6-2 or TRBV6-3, the J call TRBJ1-4, with D uncertain. The CDR3 loop reads CASSYPGSNEKLFF. In nucleotides, the CDR3 is TGTGCCAGCAGTTACCCGGGGAGCAATGAAAAACTGTTTTTT.